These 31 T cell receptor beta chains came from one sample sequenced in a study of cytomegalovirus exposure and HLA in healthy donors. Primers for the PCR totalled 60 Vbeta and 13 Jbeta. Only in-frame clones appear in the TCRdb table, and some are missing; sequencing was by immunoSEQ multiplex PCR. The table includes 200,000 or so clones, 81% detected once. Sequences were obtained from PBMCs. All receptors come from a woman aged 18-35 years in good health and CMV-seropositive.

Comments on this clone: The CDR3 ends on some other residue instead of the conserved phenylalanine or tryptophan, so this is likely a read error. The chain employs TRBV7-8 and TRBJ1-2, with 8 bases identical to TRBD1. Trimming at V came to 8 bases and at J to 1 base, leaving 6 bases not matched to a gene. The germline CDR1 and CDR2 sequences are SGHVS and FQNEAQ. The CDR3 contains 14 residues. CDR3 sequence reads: CASGDRLVNYGYTL. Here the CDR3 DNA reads TGTGCCAGCGGGGACAGGCTAGTTAACTATGGCTACACCCTC.

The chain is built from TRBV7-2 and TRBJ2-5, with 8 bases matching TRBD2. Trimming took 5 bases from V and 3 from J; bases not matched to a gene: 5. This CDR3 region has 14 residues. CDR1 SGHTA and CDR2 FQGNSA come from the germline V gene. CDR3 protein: CASSRTSGEETQYF. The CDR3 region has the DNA TGTGCCAGCAGCCGCACTAGCGGAGAAGAGACCCAGTACTTC.

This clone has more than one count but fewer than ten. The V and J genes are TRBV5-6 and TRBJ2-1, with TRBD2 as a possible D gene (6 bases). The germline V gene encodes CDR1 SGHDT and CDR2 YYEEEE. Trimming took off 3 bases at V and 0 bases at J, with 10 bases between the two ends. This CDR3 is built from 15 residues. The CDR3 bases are TGTGCCAGCAGCTGGGACTGGAGCTCCTACAATGAGCAGTTCTTC. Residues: CASSWDWSSYNEQFF.

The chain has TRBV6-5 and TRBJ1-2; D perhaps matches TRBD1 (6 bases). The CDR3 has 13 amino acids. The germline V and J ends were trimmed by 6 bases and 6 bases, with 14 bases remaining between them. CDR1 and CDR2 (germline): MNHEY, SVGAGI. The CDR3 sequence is CASSSNTGNGYTF. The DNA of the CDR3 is TGTGCCAGCAGCTCCAATACAGGGAATGGCTACACCTTC.

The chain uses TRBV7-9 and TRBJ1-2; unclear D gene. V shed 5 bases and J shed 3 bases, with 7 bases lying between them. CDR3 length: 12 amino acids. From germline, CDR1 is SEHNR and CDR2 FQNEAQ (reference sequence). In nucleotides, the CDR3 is TGTGCCAGCAGCCGGGTGGACTATGGCTACACCTTC. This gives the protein CASSRVDYGYTF.

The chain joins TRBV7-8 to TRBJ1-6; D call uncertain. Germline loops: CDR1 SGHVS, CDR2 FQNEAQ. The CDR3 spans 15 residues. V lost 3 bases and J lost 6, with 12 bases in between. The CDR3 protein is CASSFPGGSNSPLHF. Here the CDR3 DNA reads TGTGCCAGCAGCTTCCCAGGAGGGTCTAATTCACCCCTCCACTTT.

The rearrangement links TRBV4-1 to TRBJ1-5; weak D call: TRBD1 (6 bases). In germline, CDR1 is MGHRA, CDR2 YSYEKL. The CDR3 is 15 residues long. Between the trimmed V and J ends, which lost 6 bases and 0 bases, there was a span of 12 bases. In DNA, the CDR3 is TGCGCCAGCAGTGAAGGACAGTATAGCAATCAGCCCCAGCATTTT. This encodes CASSEGQYSNQPQHF.

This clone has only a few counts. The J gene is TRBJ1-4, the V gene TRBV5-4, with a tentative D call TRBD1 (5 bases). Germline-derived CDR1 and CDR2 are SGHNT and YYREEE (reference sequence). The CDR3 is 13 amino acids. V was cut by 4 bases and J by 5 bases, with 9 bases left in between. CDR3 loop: CASSPTVNEKLFF. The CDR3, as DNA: TGTGCCAGCAGCCCGACAGTGAATGAAAAACTGTTTTTT. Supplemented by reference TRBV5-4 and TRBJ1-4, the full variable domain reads ETGVTQSPTHLIKTRGQQVTLRCSSQSGHNTVSWYQQALGQGPQFIFQYYREEENGRGNFPPRFSGLQFPNYSSELNVNALELDDSALYLCASSPTVNEKLFFGSGTQLSVL.

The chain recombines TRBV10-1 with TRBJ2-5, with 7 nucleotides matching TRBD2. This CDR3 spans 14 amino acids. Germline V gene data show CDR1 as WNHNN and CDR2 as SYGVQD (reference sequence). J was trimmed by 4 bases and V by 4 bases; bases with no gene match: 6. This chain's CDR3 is CASSVERGGETQYF. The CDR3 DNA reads TGCGCCAGCAGTGTGGAGCGGGGAGGAGAGACCCAGTACTTC.

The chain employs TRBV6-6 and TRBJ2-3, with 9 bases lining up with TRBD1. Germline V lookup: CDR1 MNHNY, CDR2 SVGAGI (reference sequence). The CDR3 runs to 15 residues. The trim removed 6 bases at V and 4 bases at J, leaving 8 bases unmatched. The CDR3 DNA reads TGTGCCAGCAGCTCGGGACAGGGTTTGGCAGATACGCAGTATTTT. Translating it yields CASSSGQGLADTQYF.

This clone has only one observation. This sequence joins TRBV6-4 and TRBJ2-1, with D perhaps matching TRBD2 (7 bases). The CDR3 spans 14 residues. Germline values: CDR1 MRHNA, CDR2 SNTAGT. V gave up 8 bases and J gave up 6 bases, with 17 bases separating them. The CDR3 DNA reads TGTGCCAGCTCCTACCGGGGGGCCAGCAATGAGCAGTTCTTC. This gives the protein CASSYRGASNEQFF.

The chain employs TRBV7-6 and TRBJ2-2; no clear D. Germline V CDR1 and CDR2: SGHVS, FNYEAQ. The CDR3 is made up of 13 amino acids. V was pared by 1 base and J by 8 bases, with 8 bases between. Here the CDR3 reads CASSLGPMGELFF. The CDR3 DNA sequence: TGTGCCAGCAGCTTAGGTCCTATGGGGGAGCTGTTTTTT.

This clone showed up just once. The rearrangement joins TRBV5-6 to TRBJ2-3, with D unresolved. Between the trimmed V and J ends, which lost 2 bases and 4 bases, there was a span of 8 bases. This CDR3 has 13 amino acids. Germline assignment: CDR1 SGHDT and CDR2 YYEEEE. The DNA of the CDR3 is TGTGCCAGCAGCTTAGTAACGGCAGATACGCAGTATTTT. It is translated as CASSLVTADTQYF.

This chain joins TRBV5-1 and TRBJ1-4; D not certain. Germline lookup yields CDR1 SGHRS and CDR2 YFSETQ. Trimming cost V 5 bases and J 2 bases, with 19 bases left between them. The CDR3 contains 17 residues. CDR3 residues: CASSQVKIGDTNEKLFF. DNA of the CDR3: TGCGCCAGCAGTCAGGTTAAAATCGGGGATACTAATGAAAAACTGTTTTTT.

The CDR3 here is CASGGTGGTYEQYF. The DNA of the CDR3 is TGCGCCAGCGGGGGGACAGGTGGGACCTACGAGCAGTACTTC. This chain links TRBV10-1 with TRBJ2-7; TRBD1 aligns across 8 bases. J lost 2 bases, V lost 8 bases, and 8 bases had no gene match. The CDR3 contains 14 residues. Germline assignment: CDR1 WNHNN and CDR2 SYGVQD (reference sequence).

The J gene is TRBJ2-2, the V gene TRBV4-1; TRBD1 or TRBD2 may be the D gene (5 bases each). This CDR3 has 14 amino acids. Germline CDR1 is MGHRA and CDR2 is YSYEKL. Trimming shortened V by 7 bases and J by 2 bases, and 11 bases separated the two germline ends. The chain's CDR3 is CASNQGENTGELFF. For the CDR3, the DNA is TGCGCCAGCAACCAGGGAGAAAACACCGGGGAGCTGTTTTTT.

The CDR3 loop reads CASSRREEAFF. In nucleotides, the CDR3 is TGTGCCAGCAGCCGTAGGGAGGAAGCTTTCTTT. V usage is TRBV7-2 and J usage is TRBJ1-1; D remains unclear. Trimming removed 5 bases from V and 8 bases from J, with 9 bases in between. Per the germline V gene, CDR1 is SGHTA and CDR2 is FQGNSA. The CDR3 totals 11 residues.

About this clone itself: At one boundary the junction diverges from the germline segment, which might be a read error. CDR3 amino acids: CASSQVGAGGLFF. The CDR3 DNA is TGCGCCAGCAGCCAAGTGGGCGCAGGGGGGCTGTTTTTT. V and J are TRBV4-1 and TRBJ2-2; TRBD1 agrees at 7 bases. There are 13 residues in the CDR3. In germline, CDR1 is MGHRA, CDR2 YSYEKL.

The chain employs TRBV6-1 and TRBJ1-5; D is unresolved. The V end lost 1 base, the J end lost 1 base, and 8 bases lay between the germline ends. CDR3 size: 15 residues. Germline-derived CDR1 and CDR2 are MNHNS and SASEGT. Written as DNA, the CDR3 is TGTGCCAGCAGTGAAGACCTTGGCAGCAATCAGCCCCAGCATTTT. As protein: CASSEDLGSNQPQHF.

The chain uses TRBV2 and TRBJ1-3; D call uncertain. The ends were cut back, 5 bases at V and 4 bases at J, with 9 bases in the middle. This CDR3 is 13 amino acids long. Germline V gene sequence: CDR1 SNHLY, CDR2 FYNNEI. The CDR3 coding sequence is TGTGCCAGCAGTCCGCGCGGGGGAAACACCATATATTTT. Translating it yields CASSPRGGNTIYF. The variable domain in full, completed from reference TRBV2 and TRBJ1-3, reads EPEVTQTPSHQVTQMGQEVILRCVPISNHLYFYWYRQILGQKVEFLVSFYNNEISEKSEIFDDQFSVERPDGSNFTLKIRSTKLEDSAMYFCASSPRGGNTIYFGEGSWLTVV.

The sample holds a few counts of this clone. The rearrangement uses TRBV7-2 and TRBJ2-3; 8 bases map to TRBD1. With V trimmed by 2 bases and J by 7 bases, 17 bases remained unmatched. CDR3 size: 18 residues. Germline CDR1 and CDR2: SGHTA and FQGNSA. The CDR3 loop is CASSLQGALPPPTNTQYF. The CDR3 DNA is TGTGCCAGCAGCTTACAGGGGGCCCTCCCTCCCCCCACGAATACGCAGTATTTT.

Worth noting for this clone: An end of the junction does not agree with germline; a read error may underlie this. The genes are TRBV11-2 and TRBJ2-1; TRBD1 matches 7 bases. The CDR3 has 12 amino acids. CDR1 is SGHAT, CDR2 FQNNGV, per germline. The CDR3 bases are TGTGCCAGCAGCTTGGACAGGTCGGAATTCCTCTTC. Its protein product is CASSLDRSEFLF. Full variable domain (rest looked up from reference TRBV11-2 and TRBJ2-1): EAGVAQSPRYKIIEKRQSVAFWCNPISGHATLYWYQQILGQGPKLLIQFQNNGVVDDSQLPKDRFSAERLKGVDSTLKIQPAKLEDSAVYLCASSLDRSEFLFGPGTRLTVL.

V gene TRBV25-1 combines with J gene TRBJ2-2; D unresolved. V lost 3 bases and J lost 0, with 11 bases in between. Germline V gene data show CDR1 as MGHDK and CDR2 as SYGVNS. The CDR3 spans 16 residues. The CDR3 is CASSDLAGTNTGELFF. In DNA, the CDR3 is TGTGCCAGCAGTGACTTGGCAGGAACGAACACCGGGGAGCTGTTTTTT.

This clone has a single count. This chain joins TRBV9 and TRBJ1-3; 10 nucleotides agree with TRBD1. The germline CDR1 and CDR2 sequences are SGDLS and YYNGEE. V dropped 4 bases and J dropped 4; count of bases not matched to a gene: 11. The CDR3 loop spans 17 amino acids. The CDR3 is CASSPSPGTGVGNTIYF. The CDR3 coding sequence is TGTGCCAGCAGCCCAAGCCCCGGGACAGGGGTCGGAAACACCATATATTTT.

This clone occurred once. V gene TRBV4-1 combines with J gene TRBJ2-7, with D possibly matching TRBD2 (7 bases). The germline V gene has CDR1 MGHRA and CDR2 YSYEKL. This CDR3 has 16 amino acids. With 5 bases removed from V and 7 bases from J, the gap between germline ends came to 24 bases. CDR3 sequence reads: CASSSFGGADIREQYF. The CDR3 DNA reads TGCGCCAGCAGCTCTTTTGGGGGGGCGGACATTCGGGAGCAGTACTTC.

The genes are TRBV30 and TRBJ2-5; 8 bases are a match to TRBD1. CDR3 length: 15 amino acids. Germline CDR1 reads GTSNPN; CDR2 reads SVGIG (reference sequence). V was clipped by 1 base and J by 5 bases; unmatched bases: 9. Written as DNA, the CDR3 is TGTGCCTGGAGTGCTTTGACAGGGGTTAGGGAGACCCAGTACTTC. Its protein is CAWSALTGVRETQYF. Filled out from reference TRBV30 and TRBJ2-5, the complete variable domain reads SQTIHQWPATLVQPVGSPLSLECTVEGTSNPNLYWYRQAAGRGLQLLFYSVGIGQISSEVPQNLSASRPQDRQFILSSKKLLLSDSGFYLCAWSALTGVRETQYFGPGTRLLVL.

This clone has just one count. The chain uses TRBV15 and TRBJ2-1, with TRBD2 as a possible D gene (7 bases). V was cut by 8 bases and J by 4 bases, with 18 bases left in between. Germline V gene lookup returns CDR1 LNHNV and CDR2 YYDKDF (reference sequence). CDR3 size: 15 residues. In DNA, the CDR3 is TGTGCCACCCGGGGACGCGGGGGCTTGTACAATGAGCAGTTCTTC. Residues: CATRGRGGLYNEQFF. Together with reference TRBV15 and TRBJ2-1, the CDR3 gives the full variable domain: DAMVIQNPRYQVTQFGKPVTLSCSQTLNHNVMYWYQQKSSQAPKLLFHYYDKDFNNEADTPDNFQSRRPNTSFCFLDIRSPGLGDTAMYLCATRGRGGLYNEQFFGPGTRLTVL.

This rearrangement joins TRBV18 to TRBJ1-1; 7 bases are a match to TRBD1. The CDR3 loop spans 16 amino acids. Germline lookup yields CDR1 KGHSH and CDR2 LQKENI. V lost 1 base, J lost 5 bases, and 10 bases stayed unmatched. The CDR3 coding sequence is TGTGCCAGCTCACCACAGGATACAGGGGCGGGAACTGAAGCTTTCTTT. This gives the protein CASSPQDTGAGTEAFF.

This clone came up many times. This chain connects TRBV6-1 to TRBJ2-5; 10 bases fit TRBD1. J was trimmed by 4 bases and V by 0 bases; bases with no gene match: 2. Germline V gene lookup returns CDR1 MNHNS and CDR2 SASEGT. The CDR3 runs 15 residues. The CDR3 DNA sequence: TGTGCCAGCAGTGAAGCGACAGGGGGCGCAGAGACCCAGTACTTC. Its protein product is CASSEATGGAETQYF.

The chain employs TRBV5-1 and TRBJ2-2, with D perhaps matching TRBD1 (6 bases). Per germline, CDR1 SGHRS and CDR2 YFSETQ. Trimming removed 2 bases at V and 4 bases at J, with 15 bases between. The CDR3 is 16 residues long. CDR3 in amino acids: CASSFTSTGSTGELFF. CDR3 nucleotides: TGCGCCAGCAGCTTCACTTCAACAGGGAGCACCGGGGAGCTGTTTTTT. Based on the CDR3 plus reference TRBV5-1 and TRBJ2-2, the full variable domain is KAGVTQTPRYLIKTRGQQVTLSCSPISGHRSVSWYQQTPGQGLQFLFEYFSETQRNKGNFPGRFSGRQFSNSRSEMNVSTLELGDSALYLCASSFTSTGSTGELFFGEGSRLTVL.

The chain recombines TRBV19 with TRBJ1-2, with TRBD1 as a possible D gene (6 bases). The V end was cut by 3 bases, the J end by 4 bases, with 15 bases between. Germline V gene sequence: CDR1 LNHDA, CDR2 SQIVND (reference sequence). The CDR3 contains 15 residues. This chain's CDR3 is CASSMEQGSVYGYTF. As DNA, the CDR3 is TGTGCCAGTAGTATGGAGCAGGGGTCTGTCTATGGCTACACCTTC.